Detailed here is one TCR beta chain. Antigen: not known. Germline lookup yields CDR1 SGHRS and CDR2 YFSETQ. The junction had 10 bases not matched to a gene; V was cut back by 4 bases and J by 0 bases. The CDR3 runs to 16 residues. This sample stems from a study of T cells in tuberculosis. Study background: A South African cohort included IGRA-negative adolescents, latently infected IGRA-positive adolescents and adults with active tuberculosis. Blood was taken before or within 7 days of anti-tuberculosis therapy.

Regarding the study as a whole: Smaller distances to GMM-specific TCRs suggested their expansion in active tuberculosis.

Time point given: new active TB diagnosis, blood taken before or within 7 days of starting treatment. Assay: immunoSEQ multiplex PCR; the TCRdb copy retains only in-frame clones and omits some. The sample includes over 30,000 clones, 93% of them seen just once. The sequenced sample was PBMCs, obtained at tuberculosis diagnosis. The chain is built from TRBV5-1 and TRBJ2-7, with 7 nucleotides matching TRBD1. The origin of this receptor is an adult with tuberculosis. CDR3 sequence reads: CASSLATGVFSYEQYF. Written as DNA, the CDR3 is TGCGCCAGCAGCCTGGCAACAGGGGTCTTCTCCTACGAGCAGTACTTC.